This T cell receptor (beta chain) was identified in a study of T-cell reconstitution after alpha-beta-depleted transplantation in children. Preparation of the TCRbeta library was carried out with unique molecular identifiers. Using its own MiXCR run on the PCR reads, TCRdb lists one record per CDR3 protein. This sample yields 600,000 to 700,000 distinct CDR3 sequences, of which roughly 15% are seen a single time; around 0.96% belongs to the top ten. Sample: PBMCs from the stem cell graft donor, taken from the stem cell graft. This clonotype was obtained from a human donor who donated a stem cell graft to a child with acute myeloid leukemia.

The CDR3 spells CASSEWEAGGLRYNEQFF. The CDR3 DNA reads as TGTGCCAGCAGTGAATGGGAGGCAGGGGGCTTGAGGTACAATGAGCAGTTCTTC. The V call is TRBV6-1, the J call TRBJ2-1; 8 bases match TRBD1. V was pared by 2 bases and J by 4 bases, with 13 bases of the junction left unmatched. The CDR3 runs 18 residues. Germline V gene sequence: CDR1 MNHNS, CDR2 SASEGT.